The subject of this entry is one TCR beta chain. Its antigen remains unidentified. Sequencing used immunoSEQ multiplex PCR; TCRdb keeps in-frame clones, though not all of them. This sample has about 57,000 clones; around 84% occur once, and the top ten carry 4.3%. The sample is drawn from a study of vaccination effects on CD4 cells after COVID-19. Background on the study: Researchers reported culturing 1.5 million to 2 million PBMC in each well, adding 10 IU/ml IL-2 and roughly 10 ug/ml peptides.

Trimming pared 6 bases from V and 4 bases from J, leaving 6 bases between. CDR1 is MNHEY, CDR2 SVGAGI, per germline. The CDR3 is made up of 12 amino acids. Culture lasted approximately 10 days before CD4+ T cell isolation. As their vaccination, participants received two doses of either BNT162b2 or mRNA-1273. The healthy vaccine recipients, who had no prior SARS-CoV-2 infection, showed negative nucleocapsid antibodies. The sample in question was CD4+ T cells from PBMCs cultured without peptide, obtained after COVID-19 vaccination. V gene TRBV6-5 combines with J gene TRBJ1-4, with D unresolved. The receptor comes from a human donor who received a COVID-19 vaccine. The CDR3 loop is CASRGFNEKLFF. The CDR3 DNA reads TGTGCCAGCAGGGGGTTTAATGAAAAACTGTTTTTT.